Described below is a single T cell receptor beta chain sequence and its context. Its antigen is still unknown. This sample was taken from a study of shared clonotypes between healthy human individuals. This CDR3 region has 15 residues. V lost 0 bases and J lost 3, with 12 bases in between. The germline V gene encodes CDR1 SNHLY and CDR2 FYNNEI. Using 200 ng DNA, 30,000 or so T cell genomes, the sorted-subset replicate PCRs were run. The method was immunoSEQ multiplex PCR; TCRdb's version includes in-frame clones alone and lacks a portion of them. This sample has fewer than 400,000 clones, with approximately 79% found just once. Overall study results and limits: In contrast to clonotypes shared by all four donors, non-shared clonotypes had lower generation probabilities. An anticipated effect of sequencing depth on clonotype sharing among donors was recognized.

This TCR came from a man between 25 and 39 years old in good health. Sequencing was carried out using memory CD4+ T cells sorted from blood. The subset: CD45RA-negative fraction. The chain uses TRBV2 and TRBJ2-7; weak D call: TRBD1 (6 bases). The CDR3 coding sequence is TGTGCCAGCAGTGAAGCGGCAGGGGTCGTCTACGAGCAGTACTTC. It codes for CASSEAAGVVYEQYF. The variable domain in full, completed from reference TRBV2 and TRBJ2-7, reads EPEVTQTPSHQVTQMGQEVILRCVPISNHLYFYWYRQILGQKVEFLVSFYNNEISEKSEIFDDQFSVERPDGSNFTLKIRSTKLEDSAMYFCASSEAAGVVYEQYFGPGTRLTVT.